What follows is one TCR beta chain and its context. The antigen is not known. This sample was taken from a study of identical twins. Study-wide results and limits: Zero-insertion analyses could be partly confounded by invariant MAIT and iNKT cells.

TCRdb itself ran the 5' RACE reads through MiXCR, one entry per CDR3 protein. The sample consists of hundreds of thousands of distinct CDR3 sequences, approximately 20% of them appearing once. All donors were healthy Caucasians. This sample was shared with a second study, whose subject was yellow fever vaccine responses in identical twins.

The receptor was derived from a woman aged 18-29 years in good health. Sequencing input: CD4+ T cells sorted from blood.

This chain's CDR3 is CASSFSGANYNEQFF. The CDR3 DNA sequence: TGTGCCAGCAGCTTTAGCGGAGCGAACTACAATGAGCAGTTCTTC. The chain carries TRBV11-3 and TRBJ2-1, with D perhaps matching TRBD2 (6 bases). The V gene lost 3 bases and the J gene lost 3 bases, with 12 bases spanning the gap. The germline V gene encodes CDR1 SGHNT and CDR2 YENEEA. The CDR3 covers 15 residues.